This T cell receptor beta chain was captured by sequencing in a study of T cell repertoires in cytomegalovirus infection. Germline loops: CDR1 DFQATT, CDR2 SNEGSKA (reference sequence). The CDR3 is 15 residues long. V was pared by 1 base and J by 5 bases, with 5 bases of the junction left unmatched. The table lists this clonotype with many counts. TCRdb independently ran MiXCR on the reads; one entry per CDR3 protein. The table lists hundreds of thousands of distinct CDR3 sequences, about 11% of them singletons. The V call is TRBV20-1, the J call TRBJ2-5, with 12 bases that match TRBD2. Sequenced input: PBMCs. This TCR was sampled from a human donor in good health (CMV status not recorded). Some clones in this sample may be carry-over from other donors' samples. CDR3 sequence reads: CSARGTSGKEETQYF. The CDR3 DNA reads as TGCAGTGCTAGAGGGACTAGCGGGAAAGAGGAGACCCAGTACTTC.